These 4 T cell receptor beta chains were all obtained from the same sample, sequenced in a study of blood T cell repertoires in COVID-19. The repertoire was sequenced with immunoSEQ multiplex PCR; TCRdb's copy has only in-frame clones and lacks some. The table shows over 100,000 clones, with about 90% occurring only once. The material sequenced was peripheral blood. All receptors derive from a human donor in a cohort sampled during active COVID-19.

The rearrangement joins TRBV27 to TRBJ1-5; D is perhaps TRBD1 (6 bases). CDR3 size: 15 residues. V lost 8 bases to trimming and J lost 3 bases, with 17 bases between them. Germline CDR1 MNHEY, CDR2 SMNVEV (reference sequence). This chain's CDR3 is CASGRSGVLNQPQHF. The CDR3 coding sequence is TGTGCCAGCGGCAGGTCAGGGGTCCTCAATCAGCCCCAGCATTTT.

CDR3 residues: CASSETGISYEQYF. CDR3 bases: TGTGCCAGCAGTGAAACCGGGATATCCTACGAGCAGTACTTC. This chain links TRBV25-1 with TRBJ2-7; maybe TRBD2 (5 bases). Trimming removed 2 bases at V and 1 base at J, with 9 bases between. Germline V lookup: CDR1 MGHDK, CDR2 SYGVNS. This CDR3 region has 14 residues.

This clone was detected once. The V gene is TRBV7-8, the J gene TRBJ1-4, with D hard to call. The CDR3 is 14 residues long. The V end lost 0 bases, the J end lost 7 bases, and 9 bases lay between the germline ends. Germline CDR1 SGHVS, CDR2 FQNEAQ. CDR3 nucleotides: TGTGCCAGCAGCTTAGCGGATTCGGGTGAAAAACTGTTTTTT. It specifies CASSLADSGEKLFF.

This chain connects TRBV9 to TRBJ2-7; a weak D match, TRBD1 (5 bases). Trimming pared 0 bases from V and 7 bases from J, leaving 17 bases between. The CDR3 consists of 15 residues. Germline assignment: CDR1 SGDLS and CDR2 YYNGEE. The CDR3 DNA is TGTGCCAGCAGCGTAGGTTTTATTGGGGCCGGGGAGCAGTACTTC. This gives the protein CASSVGFIGAGEQYF.